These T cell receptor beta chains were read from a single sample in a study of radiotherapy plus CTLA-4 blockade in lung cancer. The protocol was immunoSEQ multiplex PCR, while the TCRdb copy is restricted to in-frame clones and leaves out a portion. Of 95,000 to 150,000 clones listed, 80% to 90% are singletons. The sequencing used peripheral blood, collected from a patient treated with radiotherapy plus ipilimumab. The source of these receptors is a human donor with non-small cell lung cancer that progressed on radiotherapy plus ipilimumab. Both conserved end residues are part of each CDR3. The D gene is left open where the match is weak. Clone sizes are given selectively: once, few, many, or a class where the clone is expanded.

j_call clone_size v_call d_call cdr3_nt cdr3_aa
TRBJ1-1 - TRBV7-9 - TGTGCCAGCAGCCTGACCCCCGTAGGGACTGAAGCTTTCTTT CASSLTPVGTEAFF
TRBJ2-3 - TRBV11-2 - TGTGCCAGCAGGACGCCTAGGGATGCGCAGTATTTT CASRTPRDAQYF
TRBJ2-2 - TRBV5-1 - TGCGCCAGCAGCTTGGGCGTGGACGGGGAGCTGTTTTTT CASSLGVDGELFF
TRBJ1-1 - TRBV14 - TGTGCCAGCAGCCAGTCGCGAGAGTCGAAGCCTTTCTTT CASSQSRESKPFF
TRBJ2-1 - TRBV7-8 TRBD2 TGTGCCAGCAGCCTCTTAGCGGGAGCAAAACTCAATGAGCAGTTCTTC CASSLLAGAKLNEQFF
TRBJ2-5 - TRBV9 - TGTGCCAGCAGCGTAGCGACGGGCGTGTACGGCCAAGAGACCCAGTACTTC CASSVATGVYGQETQYF
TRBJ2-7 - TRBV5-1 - TGCGCCAGCAGCTCCATGGGCTCCTACGAGCAGTACTTC CASSSMGSYEQYF
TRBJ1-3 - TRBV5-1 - TGCGCCAGCAGCACCTATCAGGGATCTGGAAACACCATATATTTT CASSTYQGSGNTIYF
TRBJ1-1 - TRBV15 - TGTGCCACCAGCAGAGAAAAGAACACTGAAGCTTTCTTT CATSREKNTEAFF
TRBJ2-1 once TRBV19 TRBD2 TGTGCCAGTAGTCCCAAGCGGGGGACTGGGCGGGCCTACAATGAGCAGTTCTTC CASSPKRGTGRAYNEQFF
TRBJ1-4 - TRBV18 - TGTGCCAGCTCGTCTCCCAGTGAAAAACTGTTTTTT CASSSPSEKLFF
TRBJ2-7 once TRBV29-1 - TGCAGCGTCGCCCCGGGAGTTGGGTACGAGCAGTACTTC CSVAPGVGYEQYF
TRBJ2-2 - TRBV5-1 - TGCGCCAGCAGCTTGGTGGGGGAGATCGGGGAGCTGTTTTTT CASSLVGEIGELFF
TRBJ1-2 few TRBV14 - TGTGCCAGCAGCCAAGCCGGTGGGGGGGGAGGCTACACCTTC CASSQAGGGGGYTF
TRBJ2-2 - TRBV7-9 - TGTGCCAGCAGCTTTCGGGGAAGGACAAGCACCGGGGAGCTGTTTTTT CASSFRGRTSTGELFF
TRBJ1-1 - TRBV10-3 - TGTGCCACCAGAGATCAATCTGGGGGGAACACTGAAGCTTTCTTT CATRDQSGGNTEAFF
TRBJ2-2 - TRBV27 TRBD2 TGTGCCAGCAGTAGCGGGGGTAACACCGGGGAGCTGTTTTTT CASSSGGNTGELFF
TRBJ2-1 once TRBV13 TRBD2 TGTGCCAGCAGCTATAGCGGGAAGGGGAATGAGCAGTTCTTC CASSYSGKGNEQFF
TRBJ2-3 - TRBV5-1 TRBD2 TGCGCCAGCAGCGCGGGGGACAGCACAGATACGCAGTATTTT CASSAGDSTDTQYF
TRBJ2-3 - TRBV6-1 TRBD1 TGTGCCAGCAGTGCGGGGTCTGGGACAGGGGTTTCAGATACGCAGTATTTT CASSAGSGTGVSDTQYF
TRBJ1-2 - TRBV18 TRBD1 TGTGCCAGCTCAACTACAGGGGAATCTACGTATGGCTACACCTTC CASSTTGESTYGYTF
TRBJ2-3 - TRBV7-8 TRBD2 TGTGCCAGCAGCGCTAGCGGAGCTAGCACAGATACGCAGTATTTT CASSASGASTDTQYF
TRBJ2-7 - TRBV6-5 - TGTGCCAGCAGGACCCAGGGTGGCGAGCAGTACTTC CASRTQGGEQYF
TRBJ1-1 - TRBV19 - TGTGTCAGTAGCCCCAGGGGAAGCTCTGGCTGGTCTTTCTTT CVSSPRGSSGWSFF
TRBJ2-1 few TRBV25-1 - TGTGCCAGCAGTGTCGACTCCCACTACAATGAGCAGTTCTTC CASSVDSHYNEQFF
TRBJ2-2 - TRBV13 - TGTGCCAGCAGCTTTGGCTCCAACACCGGGGAGCTGTTTTTT CASSFGSNTGELFF
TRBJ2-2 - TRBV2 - TGTGCCAGCAACAGGGCGAACACCGGGGAGCTGTTTTTT CASNRANTGELFF
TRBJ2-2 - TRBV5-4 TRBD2 TGTGCCAGCAGCTTGGGAGGGAGGGACACCGGGGAGCTGTTTTTT CASSLGGRDTGELFF
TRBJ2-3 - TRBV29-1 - TGCAGCGTTGAGAAAAAGGAGGGGAATACGCAGTATTTT CSVEKKEGNTQYF
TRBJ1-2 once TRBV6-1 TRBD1 TGTGCCAGCAGTGGCCACAGGACAGGCTATGGCTACACCTTC CASSGHRTGYGYTF
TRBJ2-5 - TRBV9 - TGTGCCAGCGGCAGTCGGTCGGGGACCCAGTACTTC CASGSRSGTQYF
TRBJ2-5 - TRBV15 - TGTGCCACCAGCAGGGGGATGGGCACGCAAGAGACCCAGTACTTC CATSRGMGTQETQYF
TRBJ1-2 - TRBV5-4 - TGTGCCAGCAGCCCCAAGGGGGAGGACTATGGCTACACCTTC CASSPKGEDYGYTF
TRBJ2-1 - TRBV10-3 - TGTGCCATCAGCCGGCGTGGGGCGACCAATGAGCAGTTCTTC CAISRRGATNEQFF
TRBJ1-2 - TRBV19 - TGTGCCAGTAAAGCCAGAACAGGAGGCTACACCTTC CASKARTGGYTF
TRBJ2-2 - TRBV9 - TGTGCCAGCAGCGTCCCAGTTAGTAGGGCCGGGGAGCTGTTTTTT CASSVPVSRAGELFF
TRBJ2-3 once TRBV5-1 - TGCGCCAGCACGAGGGAGTCAGATACGCAGTATTTT CASTRESDTQYF
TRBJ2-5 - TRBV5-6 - TGTGCCAGCAGTGTCGTGAGAAGGCCCCAAGAGACCCAGTACTTC CASSVVRRPQETQYF
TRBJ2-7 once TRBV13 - TGTGCCAGCAGCTCGTCACCGGGACTCAGCTTCGGGAGCTCCTACGAGCAGTACTTC CASSSSPGLSFGSSYEQYF
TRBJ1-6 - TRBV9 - TGTGCCAGCAGCGTAGTAGGGCAGAATTCACCCCTCCACTTT CASSVVGQNSPLHF
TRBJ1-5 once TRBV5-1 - TGCGCCAGCAGCTTGGGAGGACTCAATAATCAGCCCCAGCATTTT CASSLGGLNNQPQHF
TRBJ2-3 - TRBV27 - TGTGCCAGCAGTGAATCCCCCAGAAATACGCAGTATTTT CASSESPRNTQYF
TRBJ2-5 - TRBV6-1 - TGTGCCAGCAGTGGTGGCCTCCAGCTGGCAGTTGAGACCCAGTACTTC CASSGGLQLAVETQYF
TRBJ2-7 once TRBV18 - TGTGCCAGCTCACCAGGGCTGTACGAGCAGTACTTC CASSPGLYEQYF
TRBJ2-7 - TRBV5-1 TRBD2 TGCGCCAGCAGCTTGACGGGCGGGAGTATGACCTACGAGCAGTACTTC CASSLTGGSMTYEQYF
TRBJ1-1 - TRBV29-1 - TGCAGCGGGGAGGGGGGGCAATATCCCTTGAACACTGAAGCTTTCTTT CSGEGGQYPLNTEAFF